A selection of T cell receptor beta chains follows, all from one sample in a study of Ad26.COV2.S vaccination and SARS-CoV-2 variants. Generated by immunoSEQ multiplex PCR, the TCRdb table keeps only in-frame clones and is missing some. This table holds approximately 300,000 clones, 70% to 90% found once. This material consisted of peripheral blood, taken in a trial of Ad26.COV2.S vaccine versus placebo. Receptors were obtained from a person aged 18-65 years who received the Ad26.COV2.S COVID-19 vaccine or a placebo. The CDR3 runs from the conserved cysteine through the conserved F or W. The D gene is left open where the match is weak. The size entry is marked missing in some rows and otherwise reads once, few, many or a size class.

>TRBV19|TRBD1|TRBJ1-6|.
TGTGCCAGTAGTATAACCCGGGACAGTTCACCCCTCCACTTT
CASSITRDSSPLHF
>TRBV6-6|.|TRBJ1-2|.
TGTGCCAGCAGCCCATCGACAGGCAACTATGGCTACACCTTC
CASSPSTGNYGYTF
>TRBV5-6|TRBD1|TRBJ2-3|few
TGTGCCAGCAGCTTGGCCCCCGACAGGGGGGATACGCAGTATTTT
CASSLAPDRGDTQYF
>TRBV6-5|TRBD1|TRBJ1-3|.
TGTGCCAGCAGGGGCGACAGGGCTGGAAACACCATATATTTT
CASRGDRAGNTIYF
>TRBV7-2|TRBD1|TRBJ1-2|.
TGTGCCAGCAGCTTGGGACAGGATCTTACCTTC
CASSLGQDLTF
>TRBV9|TRBD1|TRBJ2-3|once
TGTGCCAGCAGCTCCGACAGGGGGTCAGATACGCAGTATTTT
CASSSDRGSDTQYF
>TRBV9|TRBD2|TRBJ2-5|.
TGTGCCAGCAGCGTAGCCCAGGGCGGGGGGGTGTCTGAGACCCAGTACTTC
CASSVAQGGGVSETQYF
>TRBV6-2/TRBV6-3|TRBD2|TRBJ2-5|once
TGTGCCAGCAGTTACTTTACGACTAGCGGGGGGGCCGGGCACCAAGAGACCCAGTACTTC
CASSYFTTSGGAGHQETQYF
>TRBV7-9|.|TRBJ1-4|.
TGTGCCAGCAGCTTCAGGGCAACTAATGAAAAACTGTTTTTT
CASSFRATNEKLFF
>TRBV3-1/TRBV3-2|.|TRBJ2-3|.
TGTGCCAGCAGCCACAGGGGGGGAGATACGCAGTATTTT
CASSHRGGDTQYF
>TRBV6-2/TRBV6-3|.|TRBJ2-7|.
TGTGCCAGCAGTTTCACAGGACAGTATACCTACGAGCAGTACTTC
CASSFTGQYTYEQYF
>TRBV5-1|TRBD1|TRBJ1-3|.
TGCGCCAGCAGTTTCACAGGGGACTCTGGAAACACCATATATTTT
CASSFTGDSGNTIYF
>TRBV7-8|.|TRBJ2-7|.
TGTGCCAGCAGCCCGACAGTAACCTACGAGCAGTACTTC
CASSPTVTYEQYF
>TRBV5-1|.|TRBJ2-3|.
TGCGCCAGCAGCTTTAAAGGGAGTAGCACAGATACGCAGTATTTT
CASSFKGSSTDTQYF
>TRBV7-2|TRBD2|TRBJ2-5|few
TGTGCCAGCAGCCCGTCTGGCGGGGGGGTGGAGACCCAGTACTTC
CASSPSGGGVETQYF
>TRBV5-1|.|TRBJ1-4|once
TGCGCCAGCAGCTACGTTGGGGTCAATGAAAAACTGTTTTTT
CASSYVGVNEKLFF
>TRBV20-1|.|TRBJ2-1|.
TGCAGTGCTAGTGGGCCTAACTCCTACAATGAGCAGTTCTTC
CSASGPNSYNEQFF
>TRBV5-1|TRBD1|TRBJ1-1|.
TGCGCCAGCAGCTCATCACAGGGGAGGAACACTGAAGCTTTCTTT
CASSSSQGRNTEAFF
>TRBV5-1|.|TRBJ2-7|.
TGCGCCAGCAGCCAAACCGGGTCTAACTACGAGCAGTACTTC
CASSQTGSNYEQYF
>TRBV10-3|.|TRBJ1-5|.
TGTGCCATCAGTCCCGGGAGGCAGCTTAATCAGCCCCAGCATTTT
CAISPGRQLNQPQHF
>TRBV4-3|.|TRBJ2-6|.
TGCGCCAGCAGCGAAACGTTTTTTGGGTCCTCCCCTGGGGCCAACGTCCTGACTTTC
CASSETFFGSSPGANVLTF
>TRBV2|.|TRBJ1-4|.
TGTGCCAGCAGTGGGGCCAGCCTTGGGGAAAAACTGTTTTTT
CASSGASLGEKLFF
>TRBV5-5|.|TRBJ2-5|.
TGTGCCAGCAGTAACCCCGGGGCCAAAGAGACCCAGTACTTC
CASSNPGAKETQYF
>TRBV30|.|TRBJ1-2|.
TGTGCCTGGAGTCATCCGGGACTTCGTGAATACTACACCTTC
CAWSHPGLREYYTF
>TRBV19|TRBD1|TRBJ1-4|once
TGTGCCACGATTCGGGACAGACCTATTGCAACTAATGAAAAACTGTTTTTT
CATIRDRPIATNEKLFF
>TRBV5-1|TRBD1|TRBJ2-5|.
TGCGCCAGCAGCTCGCGCGACAGGGGACGGCAAGAGACCCAGTACTTC
CASSSRDRGRQETQYF
>TRBV5-4|.|TRBJ2-5|.
TGTGCCAGCAGCTTTAAAGAGGAGACCCAGTACTTC
CASSFKEETQYF
>TRBV6-2/TRBV6-3|.|TRBJ1-2|.
TGTGCCAGCAGTTACTTTCTCTATGGCTACACCTTC
CASSYFLYGYTF
>TRBV7-3|.|TRBJ2-3|.
TGTGCCAGCAGCAAAGGAGGACCAGATACGCAGTATTTT
CASSKGGPDTQYF
>TRBV10-1|TRBD2|TRBJ2-1|.
TGCGCCAGCAGTGAGTCGGGACTAGCGGGGGTTGAGCAGTTCTTC
CASSESGLAGVEQFF
>TRBV18|.|TRBJ1-2|.
TGTGCCAGCTCTGACAGCCGGCAAGTGGGTGGCTACACCTTC
CASSDSRQVGGYTF
>TRBV6-5|TRBD1|TRBJ1-6|.
TGTGCCAGCGTGGCAGGGGGTAATTCACCCCTCCACTTT
CASVAGGNSPLHF
>TRBV30|.|TRBJ1-2|.
TGTGCCTGGAGTCGACAGGCAACTAACTATGGCTACACCTTC
CAWSRQATNYGYTF
>TRBV3-1/TRBV3-2|TRBD1|TRBJ1-1|.
TGTGCCAGCAGCCAGGGACAGGTTATGAACACTGAAGCTTTCTTT
CASSQGQVMNTEAFF
>TRBV3-1/TRBV3-2|.|TRBJ1-2|.
TGTGCCAGCAGCCAAGAAGGCAGGTTCACGGGCTACACCTTC
CASSQEGRFTGYTF
>TRBV19|.|TRBJ2-2|few
TGTGCCAGTAGTTTTGTCAGACCTGCGAACACCGGGGAGCTGTTTTTT
CASSFVRPANTGELFF
>TRBV5-1|.|TRBJ1-1|.
TGCGCCAGCAGCTTTCGTGGCACCGGTAACACTGAAGCTTTCTTT
CASSFRGTGNTEAFF
>TRBV2|.|TRBJ1-5|.
TGTGCCAGCGCAGTAGTAGAGGACCAGCCCCAGCATTTT
CASAVVEDQPQHF
>TRBV2|.|TRBJ2-3|.
TGTGCCAGCACGGGCGGCCTAATGCCGAATACGCAGTATTTT
CASTGGLMPNTQYF
>TRBV10-3|TRBD1|TRBJ1-2|few
TGTGCCATCAGTGCTGGAGGACAGGGCCTTCCCTATGGCTACACCTTC
CAISAGGQGLPYGYTF
>TRBV12-5|.|TRBJ1-1|.
TGTGCTAGTGGTTTCTCACCCCTAAGGGAAGCTTTCTTT
CASGFSPLREAFF
>TRBV5-1|TRBD1|TRBJ2-5|.
TGCGCCAGCAGCTGGCTACAGGGGGCTCAAGAGACCCAGTACTTC
CASSWLQGAQETQYF
>TRBV19|.|TRBJ2-2|.
TGTGCCAGTAGTCCTCGGGCCTTCGGGGAGCTGTTTTTT
CASSPRAFGELFF